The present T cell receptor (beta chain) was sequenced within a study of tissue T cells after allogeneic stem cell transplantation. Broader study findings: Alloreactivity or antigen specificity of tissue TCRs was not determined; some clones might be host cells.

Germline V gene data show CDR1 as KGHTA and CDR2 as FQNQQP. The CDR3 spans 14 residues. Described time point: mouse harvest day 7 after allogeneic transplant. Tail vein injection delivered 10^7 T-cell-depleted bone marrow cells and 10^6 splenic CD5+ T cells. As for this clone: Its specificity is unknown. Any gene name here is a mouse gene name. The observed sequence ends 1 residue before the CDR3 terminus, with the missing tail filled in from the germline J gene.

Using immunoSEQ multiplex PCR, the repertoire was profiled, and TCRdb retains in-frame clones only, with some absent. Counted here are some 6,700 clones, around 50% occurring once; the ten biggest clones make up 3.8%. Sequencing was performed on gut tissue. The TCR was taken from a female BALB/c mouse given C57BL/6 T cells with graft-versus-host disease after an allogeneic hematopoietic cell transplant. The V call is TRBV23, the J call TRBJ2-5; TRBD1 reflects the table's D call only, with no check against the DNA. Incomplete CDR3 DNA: TGCTCCAGCACGGGGACACTTAACCAAGACACCCAGTAC. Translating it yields CSSTGTLNQDTQY. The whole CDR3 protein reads CSSTGTLNQDTQYF.